This TCR beta chain originates from a study of shared clonotypes between healthy human individuals. Source study methods: Junction-only sequences produced by ImmunoSEQ had no quality scores, so filtering differed. Some clones are missing from TCRdb's copy, which holds only in-frame ones; the method was immunoSEQ multiplex PCR. That table supplies the V and J calls and clone size; D and trimming were determined from the DNA. The sample lists about 2 million clones, about 95% occurring once. Cells designated naive CD8 were CD45RO-negative and were positively selected for CCR7, with terminally differentiated effector memory CD45RA+ cells excluded. Regarding the study as a whole: It was expected that sequencing depth would affect clonotype sharing among donors.

Trimming cost V 3 bases and J 5 bases; bases outside gene matches: 6. The CDR3 sequence is 15 residues long. Germline V CDR1 and CDR2: MGHRA, YSYEKL. Turning to this clone: Its antigen is not known.

The sequence derives from a man between 18 and 35 years old in good health. The V call is TRBV4-1, the J call TRBJ2-5; 10 nucleotides match TRBD1. What was sequenced was naive CD8+ T cells sorted from blood. The CDR3 region has the DNA TGCGCCAGCAGCCATCCGACAGGGGGCGAGGAGACCCAGTACTTC. Protein: CASSHPTGGEETQYF.